A selection of T cell receptor beta chains follows, all from one sample in a study of T-cell reconstitution after alpha-beta-depleted transplantation in children. One entry per CDR3 protein, called by TCRdb with MiXCR from the PCR reads. Of 550,000 to 600,000 distinct CDR3 sequences in the sample, 20% to 25% were seen once. The sample in question was PBMCs, mostly from graft donor cells, obtained 360 days after TCRalphabeta/CD19-depleted stem cell transplant. The receptors were sampled from a boy under two years old who had a stem cell transplant for acute myeloid leukemia, so the T cells may come from the graft donor. Both conserved end residues are part of each CDR3. D genes are given only for firm matches. Rows give clone size only sometimes, using once, few, many, or a class for an expanded clone.

>14|TRBV20-1|few|TRBD1|TRBJ2-3
CSALWDRGPDTQYF
TGCAGTGCTCTATGGGACAGGGGGCCCGATACGCAGTATTTT
>15|TRBV7-9|many|TRBD1|TRBJ1-1
CASSLNNRGETEAFF
TGTGCCAGCAGCTTAAACAACAGGGGAGAGACTGAAGCTTTCTTT
>18|TRBV20-1|few|TRBD2|TRBJ2-3
CSALPLGLAGGVTDTQYF
TGCAGTGCTCTTCCCCTGGGACTAGCGGGGGGAGTTACAGATACGCAGTATTTT
>16|TRBV5-1|-|-|TRBJ2-5
CASSLEGAVVLETQYF
TGCGCCAGCAGCTTGGAAGGTGCAGTAGTGTTAGAGACCCAGTACTTC
>17|TRBV6-2/TRBV6-3|many|TRBD2|TRBJ2-1
CASTGGGRSLSYNEQFF
TGTGCCAGCACCGGGGGAGGGCGATCCCTCTCCTACAATGAGCAGTTCTTC
>19|TRBV12-3/TRBV12-4|few|TRBD2|TRBJ2-3
CASSYQLTPWAGGKDTQYF
TGTGCCAGCAGTTACCAACTCACGCCTTGGGCGGGGGGCAAGGATACGCAGTATTTT
>14|TRBV9|-|-|TRBJ2-3
CASSVVTASDTQYF
TGTGCCAGCAGCGTAGTCACAGCCTCAGATACGCAGTATTTT
>14|TRBV5-5|many|TRBD1|TRBJ2-5
CASSTDRGRETQYF
TGTGCCAGCAGCACGGACAGGGGGCGGGAGACCCAGTACTTC
>21|TRBV4-1|many|TRBD2|TRBJ2-3
CASSQDMSGANIPLSTDTQYF
TGCGCCAGCAGCCAAGATATGAGCGGGGCGAATATACCTCTCAGCACAGATACGCAGTATTTT
>14|TRBV12-3/TRBV12-4|-|TRBD1|TRBJ2-7
CASSYRTGGSEQYF
TGTGCCAGCAGTTATCGGACAGGGGGCTCAGAGCAGTACTTC
>18|TRBV6-1|-|TRBD1|TRBJ1-5
CASSAAMGGRGNDQPQHF
TGTGCCAGCAGTGCCGCGATGGGCGGCAGGGGGAATGATCAGCCCCAGCATTTT
>14|TRBV6-1|few|-|TRBJ1-6
CAAQQMESYSPLHF
TGTGCCGCCCAGCAGATGGAGAGTTATTCACCCCTCCACTTT
>13|TRBV28|-|-|TRBJ1-1
CASSEEGRVSAFF
TGTGCCAGCAGTGAGGAGGGCAGGGTTTCAGCTTTCTTT
>16|TRBV20-1|-|-|TRBJ2-3
CSARDLGPSSTDTQYF
TGCAGTGCTAGAGATTTAGGGCCTTCCTCCACAGATACGCAGTATTTT
>13|TRBV25-1|-|-|TRBJ1-2
CASSESEPYGYTF
TGTGCCAGCAGTGAGTCTGAACCATATGGCTACACCTTC
>12|TRBV12-3/TRBV12-4|few|-|TRBJ1-5
CASRLDGQPQHF
TGTGCCAGCAGACTAGACGGTCAGCCCCAGCATTTT
>14|TRBV7-2|few|TRBD1|TRBJ2-1
CASSLGGQGTEQFF
TGTGCCAGCAGCTTAGGGGGACAGGGAACTGAGCAGTTCTTC
>14|TRBV5-1|few|-|TRBJ1-2
CASSLGARPAGYTF
TGCGCCAGCAGCTTGGGGGCCAGACCGGCGGGCTACACCTTC
>11|TRBV3-1|few|-|TRBJ2-5
CASISRETQYF
TGTGCCAGCATAAGCAGGGAGACCCAGTACTTC
>18|TRBV4-1|few|TRBD1|TRBJ1-4
CASSRIAKQGAFNEKLFF
TGCGCCAGCAGCCGGATCGCGAAACAGGGGGCCTTTAATGAAAAACTGTTTTTT
>14|TRBV29-1|many|TRBD2|TRBJ2-2
CSVSTSGGFGELFF
TGCAGCGTTAGTACTAGCGGGGGTTTCGGGGAGCTGTTTTTT
>15|TRBV11-3|many|TRBD2|TRBJ2-1
CASSSGTTSAHEQFF
TGTGCCAGCAGCTCCGGGACCACTAGCGCGCATGAGCAGTTCTTC
>15|TRBV7-6|-|TRBD1|TRBJ2-7
CASSPRQGVRYEQYF
TGTGCCAGCAGCCCCCGACAGGGTGTGAGATACGAGCAGTACTTC
>14|TRBV9|few|-|TRBJ2-1
CASSVGLSYNEQFF
TGTGCCAGCAGCGTAGGACTTTCCTACAATGAGCAGTTCTTC
>14|TRBV6-2/TRBV6-3|-|TRBD1|TRBJ2-7
CASSRFDRGYEQYF
TGTGCCAGCAGTCGATTCGACAGGGGCTACGAGCAGTACTTC
>15|TRBV10-2|-|-|TRBJ1-4
CASSESGDANEKLFF
TGCGCCAGCAGTGAGTCCGGGGATGCTAATGAAAAACTGTTTTTT
>12|TRBV20-1|many|-|TRBJ2-5
CSAVTDQETQYF
TGCAGTGCGGTAACAGACCAAGAGACCCAGTACTTC
>19|TRBV11-2|-|TRBD2|TRBJ2-1
CASSFGLTSGGRGYNEQFF
TGTGCCAGCAGCTTCGGACTGACTAGCGGGGGGCGGGGCTACAATGAGCAGTTCTTC
>15|TRBV6-1|few|-|TRBJ1-1
CASSAHRAGGTEAFF
TGTGCCAGCAGTGCGCACAGGGCTGGGGGCACTGAAGCTTTCTTT
>15|TRBV4-1|few|-|TRBJ1-5
CASSQDNTAHQPQHF
TGCGCCAGCAGCCAAGATAACACAGCTCATCAGCCCCAGCATTTT
>15|TRBV7-2|-|TRBD1|TRBJ2-7
CASSQGPGQNYEQYF
TGTGCCAGCAGCCAAGGACCGGGACAGAACTACGAGCAGTACTTC
>15|TRBV5-1|many|-|TRBJ1-4
CASSSFTGNNEKLFF
TGCGCCAGCAGCTCTTTTACAGGGAATAATGAAAAACTGTTTTTT
>15|TRBV6-1|-|-|TRBJ1-1
CASSDFGLENTEAFF
TGTGCCAGCAGTGACTTCGGTCTGGAAAACACTGAAGCTTTCTTT
>15|TRBV10-3|few|-|TRBJ1-5
CAISESYSAPQPQHF
TGTGCCATCAGTGAGTCTTATTCGGCCCCTCAGCCCCAGCATTTT
>11|TRBV20-1|few|-|TRBJ2-2
CSARQGGELFF
TGCAGTGCTAGGCAGGGCGGGGAGCTGTTTTTT
>13|TRBV12-3/TRBV12-4|-|-|TRBJ1-1
CASRSPLNTEAFF
TGTGCCAGCAGGAGTCCCTTGAACACTGAAGCTTTCTTT
>17|TRBV20-1|-|TRBD2|TRBJ2-5
CSARDFRGGGYLETQYF
TGCAGTGCTAGAGATTTCCGGGGGGGCGGGTATTTAGAGACCCAGTACTTC
>15|TRBV12-3/TRBV12-4|many|-|TRBJ1-5
CASSSEGTSNQPQHF
TGTGCCAGCAGTTCCGAGGGGACCAGCAATCAGCCCCAGCATTTT
>9|TRBV10-2|-|TRBD2|TRBJ2-3
CASSEGTSF
TGCGCCAGCAGTGAGGGGACTAGTTTT
>14|TRBV11-2|few|-|TRBJ2-1
CASSLEGRSNEQFF
TGTGCCAGCAGCTTAGAGGGCCGATCTAATGAGCAGTTCTTC
>17|TRBV20-1|many|-|TRBJ2-5
CSARGGATRGAQETQYF
TGCAGTGCTAGGGGGGGGGCCACTAGAGGGGCCCAAGAGACCCAGTACTTC
>15|TRBV6-1|-|TRBD2|TRBJ2-2
CASSSRGGNTGELFF
TGTGCCAGCAGTAGCCGGGGGGGCAACACCGGGGAGCTGTTTTTT
>13|TRBV20-1|many|-|TRBJ2-5
CSARRTAGETQYF
TGCAGTGCTAGACGGACGGCAGGGGAGACCCAGTACTTC
>14|TRBV12-3/TRBV12-4|-|-|TRBJ2-1
CASSVTPGVDEQFF
TGTGCCAGCAGTGTGACCCCGGGAGTCGATGAGCAGTTCTTC
>15|TRBV12-3/TRBV12-4|many|-|TRBJ2-6
CASSTWISGANVLTF
TGTGCCAGCAGTACCTGGATCTCTGGGGCCAACGTCCTGACTTTC
>16|TRBV7-2|few|-|TRBJ2-2
CASSLNRLEYTGELFF
TGTGCCAGCAGCTTAAACCGTCTAGAATACACCGGGGAGCTGTTTTTT
>15|TRBV7-9|few|TRBD1|TRBJ2-5
CASSFPGTGKETQYF
TGTGCCAGCAGCTTTCCCGGGACAGGGAAAGAGACCCAGTACTTC
>16|TRBV5-6|few|-|TRBJ2-3
CASSLQGLPSTDTQYF
TGTGCCAGCAGCTTACAGGGTTTACCTAGCACAGATACGCAGTATTTT
>16|TRBV20-1|-|-|TRBJ2-2
CSARDNQLYGAGELFF
TGCAGTGCTAGAGATAACCAGCTTTATGGGGCCGGGGAGCTGTTTTTT
>15|TRBV19|many|-|TRBJ2-2
CASSSVYANTGELFF
TGTGCCAGTAGCAGCGTGTACGCGAACACCGGGGAGCTGTTTTTT